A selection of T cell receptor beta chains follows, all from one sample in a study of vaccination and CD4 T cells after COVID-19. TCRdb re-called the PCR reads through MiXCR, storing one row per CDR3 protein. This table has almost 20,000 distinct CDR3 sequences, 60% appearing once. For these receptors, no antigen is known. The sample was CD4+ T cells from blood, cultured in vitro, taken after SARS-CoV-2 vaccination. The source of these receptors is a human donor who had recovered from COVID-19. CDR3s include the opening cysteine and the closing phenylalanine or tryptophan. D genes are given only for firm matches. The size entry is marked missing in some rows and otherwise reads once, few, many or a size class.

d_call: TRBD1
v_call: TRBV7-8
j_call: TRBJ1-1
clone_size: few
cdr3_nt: TGTGCCAGCAGCTTAGAGGGGGCACGTAATGAAGCTTTCTTT
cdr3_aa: CASSLEGARNEAFF

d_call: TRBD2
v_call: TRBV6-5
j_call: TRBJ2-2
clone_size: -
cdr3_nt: TGTGCCAGCAGTTATCAGGGAGGGGTCGGGACCGGGGAGCTGTTTTTT
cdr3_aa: CASSYQGGVGTGELFF

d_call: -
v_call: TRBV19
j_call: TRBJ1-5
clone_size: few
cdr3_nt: TGTGCCAGTAGTATTACGGGGGGCAGTCAGCCCCAGCATTTT
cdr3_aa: CASSITGGSQPQHF

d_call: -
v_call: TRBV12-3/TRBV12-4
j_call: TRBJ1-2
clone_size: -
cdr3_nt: TGTGCCAGCAGCTCCGGGCGAGCGCGTGGCTACACCTTC
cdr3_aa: CASSSGRARGYTF

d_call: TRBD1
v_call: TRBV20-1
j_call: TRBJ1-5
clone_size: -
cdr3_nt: TGCAGTGCTAGTGAGGGGGCAGGCAATCAGCCCCAGCATTTT
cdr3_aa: CSASEGAGNQPQHF

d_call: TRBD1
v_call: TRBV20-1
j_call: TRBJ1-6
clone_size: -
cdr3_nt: TGCAGTGCTAGAGTAGAGGGACAGCAATACGATAATAATTCACCCCTCCACTTT
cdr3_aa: CSARVEGQQYDNNSPLHF

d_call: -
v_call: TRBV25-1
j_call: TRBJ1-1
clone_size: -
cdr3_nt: TGTGCCAGCAGTGAATTCCGGGGAGACGACACTGAAGCTTTCTTT
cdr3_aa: CASSEFRGDDTEAFF

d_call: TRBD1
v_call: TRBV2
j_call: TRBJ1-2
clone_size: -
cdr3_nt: TGTGCCAGCAGTGAAACCGGACAGGGCTATGGCTACACCTTC
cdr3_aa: CASSETGQGYGYTF

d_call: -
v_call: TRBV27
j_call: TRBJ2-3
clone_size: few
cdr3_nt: TGTGCCAGCACCGATTACCATACGCAGTATTTT
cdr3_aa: CASTDYHTQYF

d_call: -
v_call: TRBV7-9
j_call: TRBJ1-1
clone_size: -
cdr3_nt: TGTGCCAGCAGCTGGGCCTTGAACACTGAAGCTTTCTTT
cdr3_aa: CASSWALNTEAFF

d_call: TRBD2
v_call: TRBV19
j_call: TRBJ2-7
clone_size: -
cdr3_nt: TGTGCCAGTAGTATAGGGTTTCAAGCGGGAGGGCGAGAGCAGTACTTC
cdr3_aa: CASSIGFQAGGREQYF

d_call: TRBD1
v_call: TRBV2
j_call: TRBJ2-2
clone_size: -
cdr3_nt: TGTGCCAGCAGGACAGGGACGAACACCGGGGAGCTGTTTTTT
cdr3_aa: CASRTGTNTGELFF

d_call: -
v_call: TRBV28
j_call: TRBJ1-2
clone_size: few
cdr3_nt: TGTGCCAGCAGTTTATCGAGATGGGGGGGCAGTGAGCGCAGCTACACCTTC
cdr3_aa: CASSLSRWGGSERSYTF

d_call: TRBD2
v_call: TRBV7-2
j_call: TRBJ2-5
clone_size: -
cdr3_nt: TGTGCCAGCAGCTTGATGGGGGGGAAAGAGACCCAGTACTTC
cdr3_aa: CASSLMGGKETQYF

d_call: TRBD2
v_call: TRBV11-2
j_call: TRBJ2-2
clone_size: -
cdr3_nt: TGTGCCAGCAGATTGACTAGCGGGGACACCGGGGAGCTGTTTTTT
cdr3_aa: CASRLTSGDTGELFF

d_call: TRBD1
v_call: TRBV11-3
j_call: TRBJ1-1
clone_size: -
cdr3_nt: TGTGCCAGCAGCTTAGGACAGGGGTGGACTGAAGCTTTCTTT
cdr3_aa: CASSLGQGWTEAFF

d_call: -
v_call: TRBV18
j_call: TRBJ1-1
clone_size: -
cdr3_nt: TGTGCCAGCTCACCCCAACAGGGAAGGATCGCTGAAGCTTTCTTT
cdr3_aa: CASSPQQGRIAEAFF

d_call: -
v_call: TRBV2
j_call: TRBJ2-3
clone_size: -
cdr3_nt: TGTGCCAGCAGTCCGGGTTACACAGATACGCAGTATTTT
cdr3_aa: CASSPGYTDTQYF

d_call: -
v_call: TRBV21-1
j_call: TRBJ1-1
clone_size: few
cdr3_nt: TGTGCCAGCAGCCGACAGGGCGGGAGCACTGAAGCTTTCTTT
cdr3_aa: CASSRQGGSTEAFF

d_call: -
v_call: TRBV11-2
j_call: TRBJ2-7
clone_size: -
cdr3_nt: TGTGCCAGCCGCTCCGATCACGGGGGCCTCAGCGAGCAGTACTTC
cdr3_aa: CASRSDHGGLSEQYF

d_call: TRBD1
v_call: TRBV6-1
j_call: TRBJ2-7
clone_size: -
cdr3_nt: TGTGCCGCCTACCGGGACAGGGGAGCCGAGCAGTACTTC
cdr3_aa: CAAYRDRGAEQYF

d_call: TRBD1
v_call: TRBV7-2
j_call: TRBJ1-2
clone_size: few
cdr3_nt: TGTGCCAGCAGCTTATCGACAGGGGGCTTCTATGGCTACACCTTC
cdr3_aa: CASSLSTGGFYGYTF